This T cell receptor beta chain came from a study of shared clonotypes between healthy human individuals. It was CD45RO-negative cells, positively selected for CCR7, that made up naive CD8 cells, with terminally differentiated effector memory CD45RA+ cells excluded. CDR3 length: 13 amino acids. The ends lost 4 bases at V and 7 bases at J; junction bases unmatched: 5. Germline V gene sequence: CDR1 SGDLS, CDR2 YYNGEE. This clone was detected only a few times. Profiling relied on immunoSEQ multiplex PCR, and the TCRdb table lists in-frame clones only, not all of them. The sample consists of 1.5 million to 2.5 million clones, 85% to 95% of them appearing once.

Sequenced sample: naive CD8+ T cells sorted from blood. This chain connects TRBV9 to TRBJ1-5; TRBD1 agrees at 7 bases. This TCR was recovered from a man aged 18 to 30 in good health. The CDR3 here is CASSPTGTQPQHF. CDR3 DNA sequence: TGTGCCAGCAGCCCGACAGGGACCCAGCCCCAGCATTTT.